Following are 25 T cell receptor beta chains from one sample sequenced in a study of vaccination effects on CD4 cells after COVID-19. The antigens of these receptors remain unknown. Repertoires were generated with immunoSEQ multiplex PCR, while TCRdb's copy carries only in-frame clones and drops some. The data show just under 30,000 clones, with 65% to 75% seen just once and around a sixth held by the top ten. After expansion with viral peptide pools in the ViraFEST assay, antigen-specific CD4+ T cells were sequenced. Isolating CD4+ T cells followed 9 to 11 days of culture. The participants, recipients of two vaccine doses, got either BNT162b2 or mRNA-1273. Sequenced here: CD4+ T cells from PBMCs cultured with HCoV-OC43 spike peptides, sampled after COVID-19 vaccination. Subset given: HCoV-OC43 spike overlapping peptide pool stimulation. Source of these receptors: a human donor who received a COVID-19 vaccine.

This clone was counted only a few times. The J gene is TRBJ1-6, the V gene TRBV7-9, with 7 bases identical to TRBD1. V lost 5 bases, J lost 7 bases, and 5 bases stayed unmatched. Germline CDR1 and CDR2: SEHNR and FQNEAQ (reference sequence). The CDR3 is 14 residues long. The CDR3 nucleotides read TGTGCCAGCAGCCCGGGACAGAGAAATTCACCCCTCCACTTT. Translation gives CASSPGQRNSPLHF.

The chain couples TRBV11-1 to TRBJ2-3; D uncertain. Germline CDR1 reads SGHAT; CDR2 reads FQDESV (reference sequence). V was pared by 4 bases and J by 0 bases, with 8 bases between. The CDR3 has 14 amino acids. In nucleotides, the CDR3 is TGTGCCAGCAGCTCAAAATCAAGCACAGATACGCAGTATTTT. This codes for CASSSKSSTDTQYF.

V and J are TRBV5-1 and TRBJ2-3, with 11 bases fitting TRBD1. The CDR3 has 15 amino acids. Germline V gene data show CDR1 as SGHRS and CDR2 as YFSETQ. V gave up 4 bases and J gave up 2 bases; unmatched junction bases: 3. For the CDR3, the DNA is TGCGCCAGCAGCGGCGGACAGGGGGCCACAGATACGCAGTATTTT. This translates into CASSGGQGATDTQYF.

The CDR3 sequence is CASSLYGQYSNQPQHF. The CDR3 region has the DNA TGTGCCAGCAGCTTATATGGTCAGTATAGCAATCAGCCCCAGCATTTT. V usage is TRBV7-2 and J usage is TRBJ1-5, with D unclear. The germline gives CDR1 SGHTA, CDR2 FQGNSA. The germline V and J ends were trimmed by 2 bases and 0 bases, with 11 bases remaining between them. The CDR3 extends over 16 amino acids.

This clone occurred a few times. The chain has TRBV6-1 and TRBJ2-7; D possibly corresponds to TRBD2 (5 bases). This CDR3 is 14 amino acids long. V was clipped by 0 bases and J by 1 base, with 7 bases between them. From germline, CDR1 is MNHNS and CDR2 SASEGT. The DNA for the CDR3 is TGTGCCAGCAGTGAAGCCGGGATTTCCTACGAGCAGTACTTC. This codes for CASSEAGISYEQYF.

The CDR3 DNA is TGTGCCAGCAGCTTAGGACAGCCGCTAGATACGCAGTATTTT. As protein: CASSLGQPLDTQYF. This sequence joins TRBV7-8 and TRBJ2-3; a possible D gene is TRBD1 (5 bases). Germline CDR1 is SGHVS and CDR2 is FQNEAQ. V shed 1 base and J shed 5 bases, with 10 bases lying between them. The CDR3 is made up of 14 amino acids.

The rearrangement uses TRBV3-1 (or the pseudogene TRBV3-2) and TRBJ1-5; D is unclear. From germline, CDR1 is LGHDT and CDR2 YNNKEL (reference sequence). The CDR3 covers 13 residues. V was trimmed by 4 bases and J by 0 bases, leaving 4 bases between them. The CDR3: CASSLASNQPQHF. The CDR3 DNA sequence: TGTGCCAGCAGCCTCGCTAGCAATCAGCCCCAGCATTTT.

This sequence joins TRBV3-1 (or the pseudogene TRBV3-2) and TRBJ1-1; D remains ambiguous. Germline lookup yields CDR1 LGHDT and CDR2 YNNKEL (reference sequence). The ends were cut back, 0 bases at V and 4 bases at J, with 12 bases in the middle. CDR3 size: 15 residues. This chain's CDR3 is CASSQEDPRVTEAFF. The CDR3 DNA reads TGTGCCAGCAGCCAAGAAGACCCCCGGGTCACTGAAGCTTTCTTT.

V usage is TRBV7-6 and J usage is TRBJ2-5; 8 positions agree with TRBD2. Germline CDR1 SGHVS, CDR2 FNYEAQ. Unmatched junction bases numbered 12, after V lost 5 bases and J lost 7 bases. The CDR3 sequence is 15 residues long. CDR3: CASSPSGPGLGTQYF. The CDR3 region has the DNA TGTGCCAGCAGCCCTAGCGGGCCCGGGCTTGGGACCCAGTACTTC.

This chain connects TRBV3-1 (or the pseudogene TRBV3-2) to TRBJ1-4; tentatively, D is TRBD1 (5 bases). CDR3 length equals 16 residues. V was shortened by 1 base and J by 2 bases, with 11 bases between the two germline ends. The germline V gene encodes CDR1 LGHDT and CDR2 YNNKEL (reference sequence). The CDR3 DNA follows: TGTGCCAGCAGCCAAGGCAAGGGGAAGACTAATGAAAAACTGTTTTTT. It is translated as CASSQGKGKTNEKLFF.

This chain links TRBV5-5 with TRBJ2-7; D is unresolved. Trimming left V 0 bases short and J 1 base short, with 14 bases between. Germline V gene sequence: CDR1 SGHKS, CDR2 YYEKEE (reference sequence). The CDR3 is 16 amino acids. CDR3 region: CASSLGLARRSYEQYF. The DNA for the CDR3 is TGTGCCAGCAGCTTGGGACTCGCAAGGAGATCCTACGAGCAGTACTTC.

The rearrangement joins TRBV10-3 to TRBJ1-2; TRBD1 aligns across 9 bases. The CDR3 spans 14 residues. V was clipped by 8 bases and J by 8 bases; unmatched bases: 12. Germline-derived CDR1 and CDR2 are ENHRY and SYGVKD. CDR3 in DNA: TGTGCCATCGCCGGGGACAGGGAACGTGCCGGCTACACCTTC. Translated: CAIAGDRERAGYTF.

The rearrangement joins TRBV19 to TRBJ2-2; D is perhaps TRBD1 or TRBD2 (6 bases each). V was trimmed by 0 bases and J by 7 bases, leaving 9 bases between them. Germline loops: CDR1 LNHDA, CDR2 SQIVND (reference sequence). The CDR3 is made up of 14 amino acids. The CDR3 coding sequence is TGTGCCAGTAGTATAGACAGGGGAGGCGGGGAGCTGTTTTTT. Residues: CASSIDRGGGELFF.

V usage is TRBV6-5 and J usage is TRBJ2-7; TRBD2 is a possible D gene (6 bases). Trimming cost V 6 bases and J 2 bases, with 17 bases left between them. From germline, CDR1 is MNHEY and CDR2 SVGAGI. CDR3 length: 15 residues. This CDR3 is CASRLGAGKTYEQYF. The CDR3 nucleotides read TGTGCCAGCAGATTAGGGGCGGGAAAAACCTACGAGCAGTACTTC.

This clone has only a few counts. V usage is TRBV2 and J usage is TRBJ1-5; no clear D gene. The CDR3 runs to 13 residues. Trimming removed 6 bases at V and 0 bases at J, with 6 bases between. Per the germline V gene, CDR1 is SNHLY and CDR2 is FYNNEI. In DNA form, the CDR3 reads TGTGCCAGCAGGTTTTATAGCAATCAGCCCCAGCATTTT. As protein: CASRFYSNQPQHF.

The chain recombines TRBV28 with TRBJ1-1; unclear D gene. Trimming pared 4 bases from V and 0 bases from J, leaving 15 bases between. Germline values: CDR1 MDHEN, CDR2 SYDVKM. The CDR3 is 16 residues long. CDR3 nucleotides: TGTGCCAGCAGTTCATCCTTGACGGTCATGAACACTGAAGCTTTCTTT. This translates into CASSSSLTVMNTEAFF.

The chain has TRBV2 and TRBJ1-2; no reliable D call. Germline CDR1 and CDR2: SNHLY and FYNNEI. This CDR3 has 14 amino acids. With 1 base removed from V and 4 bases from J, the gap between germline ends came to 10 bases. The CDR3 reads CASSEGGAGYGYTF. DNA for the CDR3: TGTGCCAGCAGTGAAGGCGGCGCAGGCTATGGCTACACCTTC.

The chain employs TRBV12-5 and TRBJ2-3, with a tentative D call TRBD1 (5 bases). The V end was cut by 2 bases, the J end by 0 bases, with 12 bases between. This CDR3 is built from 16 residues. Germline V CDR1 and CDR2: LGHNT, FRNRAP. CDR3 sequence (DNA): TGTGCTAGTGGTTTGCGCACAGGAATTAGCACAGATACGCAGTATTTT. Translation: CASGLRTGISTDTQYF.

This rearrangement joins TRBV19 to TRBJ2-1, with 8 bases identical to TRBD1. The CDR3 is 15 amino acids. Germline CDR1 and CDR2: LNHDA and SQIVND (reference sequence). The ends lost 8 bases at V and 3 bases at J; junction bases unmatched: 9. CDR3 nucleotides: TGTGCCAGTGGGGAGGACAGGGACTTCTACAATGAGCAGTTCTTC. Translation gives CASGEDRDFYNEQFF. The variable domain in full, completed from reference TRBV19 and TRBJ2-1, reads DGGITQSPKYLFRKEGQNVTLSCEQNLNHDAMYWYRQDPGQGLRLIYYSQIVNDFQKGDIAEGYSVSREKKESFPLTVTSAQKNPTAFYLCASGEDRDFYNEQFFGPGTRLTVL.

In its sample, this clone was seen a few times. The rearrangement uses TRBV11-3 and TRBJ2-7, with D perhaps matching TRBD1 (6 bases). The V gene lost 3 bases and the J gene lost 5 bases, with 17 bases spanning the gap. From germline, CDR1 is SGHNT and CDR2 YENEEA. The CDR3 consists of 15 residues. The CDR3 DNA reads as TGTGCCAGCAGCTTCCTGGGGGCCCAGACAGACGAGCAGTACTTC. Amino acids: CASSFLGAQTDEQYF.

The rearrangement uses TRBV4-1 and TRBJ2-7, with 7 bases that match TRBD1. Germline V gives CDR1 MGHRA, CDR2 YSYEKL. Germline trimming cut 4 bases from V and 10 bases from J; bases unmatched to any gene: 16. The CDR3 totals 15 residues. The DNA of the CDR3 is TGCGCCAGCAGCCGCGACCAGGGGGATCTAAGTATTCAGTACTTC. Protein: CASSRDQGDLSIQYF.

V gene TRBV4-1 combines with J gene TRBJ2-1; unclear D gene. CDR3 size: 15 residues. Germline V CDR1 and CDR2: MGHRA, YSYEKL. V lost 4 bases to trimming and J lost 1 base, with 11 bases between them. The CDR3 DNA reads as TGCGCCAGCAGCCGCCGAGAGCTTTCCTACAATGAGCAGTTCTTC. It encodes CASSRRELSYNEQFF.

This chain links TRBV6-5 with TRBJ1-1; D possibly corresponds to TRBD1 (6 bases). CDR1 MNHEY and CDR2 SVGAGI come from the germline V gene. Deletions cut 6 bases from V and 5 bases from J, with 16 bases between. This CDR3 is built from 14 residues. The CDR3 loop reads CASSAEGVGTEAFF. The CDR3 DNA reads as TGTGCCAGCAGCGCCGAGGGGGTGGGGACTGAAGCTTTCTTT.

The table lists this clone with a few counts. The chain links TRBV25-1 to TRBJ1-2; D is ambiguous. Germline lookup yields CDR1 MGHDK and CDR2 SYGVNS. The CDR3 contains 15 residues. The ends were cut back, 4 bases at V and 2 bases at J, with 14 bases in the middle. CDR3 sequence: CASSAPEDGNYGYTF. DNA for the CDR3: TGTGCCAGCAGTGCCCCCGAGGACGGGAACTATGGCTACACCTTC.

This clone turned up a few times. This chain joins TRBV7-9 and TRBJ1-6; 9 positions match TRBD1. Germline CDR1 is SEHNR and CDR2 is FQNEAQ (reference sequence). The V segment lost 5 bases and the J segment 18 bases; nucleotides outside the gene matches: 14. The CDR3 covers 14 residues. The CDR3 nucleotides read TGTGCCAGCAGCCCAACAGGGGGCTTTTCTGCTCCCCACTTT. It codes for CASSPTGGFSAPHF.